This T cell receptor beta chain appears in the sequencing data of a study of CD4 T cells in relation to SARS-CoV-2 and coronaviruses. The CDR3 totals 15 residues. In germline, CDR1 is MNHEY, CDR2 SVGAGI. V was trimmed by 0 bases and J by 1 base, leaving 9 bases between them. Generated by immunoSEQ multiplex PCR, the TCRdb table keeps only in-frame clones and is missing some. Among approximately 22,000 clones, around 72% were seen once, and the ten largest hold around 17%. This clone was counted a single time. Its target is unknown. Before the COVID-19 pandemic, during about 2010-2019, CD4+ T cells were taken from unexposed donors. Isolation of CD4+ T cells took place after less than 13 days in culture.

The source material was CD4+ T cells from PBMCs, cultured in vitro. This receptor was identified in a human donor in good health. The J gene is TRBJ2-5, the V gene TRBV6-5, with D perhaps given as TRBD1 or TRBD2 (6 bases each). The CDR3 is CASSYSRGLQETQYF. CDR3 bases: TGTGCCAGCAGTTACTCCAGGGGACTCCAAGAGACCCAGTACTTC.